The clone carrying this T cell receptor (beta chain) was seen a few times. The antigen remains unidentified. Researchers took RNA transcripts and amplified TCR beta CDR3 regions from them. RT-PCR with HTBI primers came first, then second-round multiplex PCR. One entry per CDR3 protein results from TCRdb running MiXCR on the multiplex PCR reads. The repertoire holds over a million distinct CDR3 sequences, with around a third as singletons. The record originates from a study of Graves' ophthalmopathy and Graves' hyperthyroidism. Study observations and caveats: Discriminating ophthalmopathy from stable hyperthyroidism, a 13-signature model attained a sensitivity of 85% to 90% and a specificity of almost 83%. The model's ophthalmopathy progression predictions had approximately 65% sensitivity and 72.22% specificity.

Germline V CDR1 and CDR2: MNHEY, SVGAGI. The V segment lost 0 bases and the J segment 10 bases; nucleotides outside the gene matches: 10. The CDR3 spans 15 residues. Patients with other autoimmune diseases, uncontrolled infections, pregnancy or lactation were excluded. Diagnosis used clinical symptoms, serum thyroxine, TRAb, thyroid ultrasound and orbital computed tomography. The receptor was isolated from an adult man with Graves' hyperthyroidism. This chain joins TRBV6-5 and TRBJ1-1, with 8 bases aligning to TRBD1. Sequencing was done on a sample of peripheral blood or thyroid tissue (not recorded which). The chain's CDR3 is CASSYSIQGARGAFF. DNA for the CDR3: TGTGCCAGCAGTTACTCGATTCAGGGGGCGCGGGGAGCTTTCTTT.